This is a list of T cell receptor beta chains from one sample in a study of blood T cell repertoires in COVID-19. Produced via immunoSEQ multiplex PCR; TCRdb's table is partial and in-frame only. The sample consists of roughly 200,000 clones, about 83% of them appearing once. The source material was peripheral blood. Receptors were obtained from a man between 60 and 75 years old who had recovered from COVID-19. Each CDR3 is given without its conserved first and last residue.

v_call cdr3_aa
TRBV5-1 ASSLLAGATTDTQY
TRBV6-5 ASSSGTRYEKLF
TRBV7-3 ASSLVQGREAF
TRBV27 ASSPTWIDGDEQY
TRBV5-1 ASSLQGAGQPQH
TRBV19 ASSESPGGYGYT
TRBV28 ASSPDRVSNGYT
TRBV6-6 ASSYRGEAYEQY
TRBV5-4 ASSTDAGSTDTQY
TRBV19 ASIDRGTNYGYT
TRBV20-1 SVRRDSPLH
TRBV28 ASSFSGTDSNQPQH
TRBV12-3/TRBV12-4 ASSFYGNQPQH
TRBV10-2 ASNSGGKEQF
TRBV7-2 ASSLAASGGGQETQY
TRBV25-1 ASSLHPYGYT
TRBV7-8 ASGHHKTYEQY
TRBV28 ASRAGGGTGRPQH
TRBV28 ASRRQHSYEQY
TRBV27 ASSSRTGGAERQTQY
TRBV28 ASSLPAEGDYGYT
TRBV9 ASSVDGGMNTEAF
TRBV5-1 ASSLVGDNQETQY
TRBV10-2 ASLGGLEAF
TRBV10-2 ASSESLGTTIYEQY
TRBV7-6 ASSLAASGGGLPYEQY
TRBV9 ASSVGASGRASDTQY
TRBV5-5 ASSFQASSLGNTIY
TRBV6-2/TRBV6-3 ASSYSGGGGYNEQF
TRBV7-2 ASSLSGSPTYEQY
TRBV12-2 ASRLAQAGQLASSTDTQY
TRBV6-5 ATIRATGAREKLF
TRBV6-5 ASSLTSGTYNEQF
TRBV28 ASRASGRLSQDTQY
TRBV6-5 ASSLDTNTGELF
TRBV30 AWRGGFNEQF
TRBV28 ASTTRLAGDETQY
TRBV28 ASSRTSRTVDTQY
TRBV11-1 ASGVSGQRAEAF
TRBV7-5 ARRNRGPPGPHTGELF
TRBV19 ASSRDRGREQY
TRBV9 ASSIGQGRDTQY
TRBV7-2 ASRGQGFAYGYT
TRBV19 ASSIQGNEKLF
TRBV27 ASSGSGFTYNSPLH
TRBV10-3 AISPTGTNTEAF
TRBV5-1 ASSSTATNEKLF
TRBV11-2 ASSLGATLTDTQY
TRBV7-2 ASSLTSGGTSYEQY
TRBV24-1 ATSDTGSAIYEQY
TRBV20-1 SASLAGVQETQY
TRBV6-5 ASRGGGGDYGYT
TRBV5-6 ASSRDLANYGYT
TRBV7-6 ASSSQGGGVYNEQF
TRBV7-2 ASSISRGINEQF
TRBV19 ASTGSGGYT